Listed below are T cell receptor beta chains from one sample, sequenced in a study of blood T cell dynamics during melanoma immunotherapy. The method was immunoSEQ multiplex PCR; TCRdb's version includes in-frame clones alone and lacks a portion of them. Of about 16,000 clones listed, about 83% are singletons. The input for sequencing was blood, taken from a patient treated with checkpoint blockade. The source of these receptors is a human donor with melanoma. CDR3s include the opening cysteine and the closing phenylalanine or tryptophan. The order of the fields is clone size, D gene, V gene, J gene, CDR3 length, CDR3 protein, CDR3 DNA. The D gene is left open where the match is weak. Clone size is stated in some rows and not others, as once, few, many or a class when expanded.

clone_size: NA; d_call: NA; v_call: TRBV5-1; j_call: TRBJ2-1; cdr3_length: 16; cdr3_aa: CASSLDGDPSYNEQFF; cdr3_nt: TGCGCCAGCAGCTTGGACGGGGATCCTTCCTACAATGAGCAGTTCTTC
clone_size: NA; d_call: TRBD1; v_call: TRBV9; j_call: TRBJ1-2; cdr3_length: 15; cdr3_aa: CASSASQGAQGGYTF; cdr3_nt: TGTGCCAGCAGCGCCTCCCAGGGGGCGCAGGGGGGCTACACCTTC
clone_size: NA; d_call: NA; v_call: TRBV10-1; j_call: TRBJ2-7; cdr3_length: 15; cdr3_aa: CASSESSGFRNEQYF; cdr3_nt: TGCGCCAGCAGTGAGTCTTCAGGGTTTAGGAACGAGCAGTACTTC
clone_size: NA; d_call: NA; v_call: TRBV18; j_call: TRBJ2-7; cdr3_length: 14; cdr3_aa: CASSPRTDSYEQYF; cdr3_nt: TGTGCCAGCTCACCACGGACTGACTCCTACGAGCAGTACTTC
clone_size: NA; d_call: TRBD1; v_call: TRBV28; j_call: TRBJ2-7; cdr3_length: 15; cdr3_aa: CASRSGQGATYEQYF; cdr3_nt: TGTGCCAGCAGATCGGGACAGGGGGCGACCTACGAGCAGTACTTC
clone_size: NA; d_call: NA; v_call: TRBV6-6; j_call: TRBJ2-2; cdr3_length: 14; cdr3_aa: CASRRQADTGELFF; cdr3_nt: TGTGCCAGCAGGCGGCAGGCTGACACCGGGGAGCTGTTTTTT
clone_size: once; d_call: NA; v_call: TRBV18; j_call: TRBJ2-6; cdr3_length: 18; cdr3_aa: CASSPSIRGASGANVLTF; cdr3_nt: TGTGCCAGCTCACCATCGATCAGGGGGGCCTCTGGGGCCAACGTCCTGACTTTC
clone_size: NA; d_call: TRBD2; v_call: TRBV7-8; j_call: TRBJ2-5; cdr3_length: 15; cdr3_aa: CASSPRGEQQETQYF; cdr3_nt: TGTGCCAGCAGCCCCCGGGGGGAACAACAAGAGACCCAGTACTTC
clone_size: NA; d_call: NA; v_call: TRBV14; j_call: TRBJ1-4; cdr3_length: 19; cdr3_aa: CASSQESRPTTALNEKLFF; cdr3_nt: TGTGCCAGCAGCCAAGAGTCCCGCCCAACGACAGCTCTCAATGAAAAACTGTTTTTT
clone_size: NA; d_call: TRBD1; v_call: TRBV27; j_call: TRBJ1-5; cdr3_length: 16; cdr3_aa: CASSSARDRRNQPQHF; cdr3_nt: TGTGCCAGCAGTTCAGCCAGGGACAGGCGGAATCAGCCCCAGCATTTT
clone_size: NA; d_call: NA; v_call: TRBV28; j_call: TRBJ2-2; cdr3_length: 14; cdr3_aa: CASCQGSNTGELFF; cdr3_nt: TGTGCCAGTTGTCAAGGATCGAACACCGGGGAGCTGTTTTTT
clone_size: NA; d_call: TRBD2; v_call: TRBV5-5; j_call: TRBJ2-1; cdr3_length: 16; cdr3_aa: CASSLSQRLANNEQFF; cdr3_nt: TGTGCCAGCAGCTTGAGCCAGAGACTAGCGAACAATGAGCAGTTCTTC
clone_size: once; d_call: NA; v_call: TRBV6-1; j_call: TRBJ1-3; cdr3_length: 15; cdr3_aa: CASSMVSASGNTIYF; cdr3_nt: TGTGCCAGCAGCATGGTGTCAGCCTCTGGAAACACCATATATTTT
clone_size: NA; d_call: TRBD2; v_call: TRBV7-2; j_call: TRBJ2-1; cdr3_length: 17; cdr3_aa: CASSSKGFPSGYNEQFF; cdr3_nt: TGTGCCAGCAGCTCCAAAGGTTTCCCTAGCGGATACAATGAGCAGTTCTTC
clone_size: NA; d_call: TRBD2; v_call: TRBV5-1; j_call: TRBJ2-1; cdr3_length: 15; cdr3_aa: CASSRLADFYNEQFF; cdr3_nt: TGCGCCAGCAGCCGGCTAGCGGATTTCTACAATGAGCAGTTCTTC
clone_size: NA; d_call: TRBD1; v_call: TRBV7-2; j_call: TRBJ1-3; cdr3_length: 15; cdr3_aa: CASSLDRGRGNTIYF; cdr3_nt: TGTGCCAGCAGCTTAGACAGGGGAAGAGGAAACACCATATATTTT
clone_size: once; d_call: TRBD2; v_call: TRBV7-2; j_call: TRBJ2-1; cdr3_length: 19; cdr3_aa: CASSPQVALAGAGYNEQFF; cdr3_nt: TGTGCCAGCAGCCCTCAGGTAGCCCTAGCGGGAGCAGGCTACAATGAGCAGTTCTTC
clone_size: NA; d_call: NA; v_call: TRBV5-5; j_call: TRBJ2-7; cdr3_length: 14; cdr3_aa: CASSLEDRAYEQYF; cdr3_nt: TGTGCCAGCAGCTTGGAGGACAGAGCCTACGAGCAGTACTTC
clone_size: NA; d_call: NA; v_call: TRBV15; j_call: TRBJ2-3; cdr3_length: 13; cdr3_aa: CATSRDRVDTQYF; cdr3_nt: TGTGCCACCAGCAGAGATCGAGTAGATACGCAGTATTTT
clone_size: once; d_call: NA; v_call: TRBV19; j_call: TRBJ2-3; cdr3_length: 15; cdr3_aa: CASSPHRLRTDTQYF; cdr3_nt: TGTGCCAGTAGTCCCCACAGGTTGAGGACAGATACGCAGTATTTT
clone_size: NA; d_call: TRBD2; v_call: TRBV6-5; j_call: TRBJ2-5; cdr3_length: 14; cdr3_aa: CASSSSGIQETQYF; cdr3_nt: TGTGCCAGCAGCTCTAGCGGCATACAAGAGACCCAGTACTTC
clone_size: NA; d_call: NA; v_call: TRBV9; j_call: TRBJ2-6; cdr3_length: 16; cdr3_aa: CASSSRWGSGANVLTF; cdr3_nt: TGTGCCAGCAGCTCACGTTGGGGCTCTGGGGCCAACGTCCTGACTTTC
clone_size: NA; d_call: TRBD2; v_call: TRBV5-4; j_call: TRBJ2-2; cdr3_length: 16; cdr3_aa: CASRDGALAGSGELFF; cdr3_nt: TGTGCCAGCAGAGACGGCGCACTAGCGGGATCCGGGGAGCTGTTTTTT
clone_size: NA; d_call: NA; v_call: TRBV27; j_call: TRBJ1-3; cdr3_length: 17; cdr3_aa: CASSLFGGRSSGNTIYF; cdr3_nt: TGTGCCAGCAGTTTATTTGGGGGCAGGAGCTCTGGAAACACCATATATTTT
clone_size: NA; d_call: NA; v_call: TRBV6-5; j_call: TRBJ2-6; cdr3_length: 15; cdr3_aa: CASSSQASGANVLTF; cdr3_nt: TGTGCCAGCAGCTCTCAGGCTTCTGGGGCCAACGTCCTGACTTTC
clone_size: NA; d_call: TRBD2; v_call: TRBV7-3; j_call: TRBJ2-3; cdr3_length: 14; cdr3_aa: CASSALAARDTQYF; cdr3_nt: TGTGCCAGCAGCGCCCTAGCGGCGAGAGATACGCAGTATTTT
clone_size: NA; d_call: NA; v_call: TRBV11-1; j_call: TRBJ2-5; cdr3_length: 14; cdr3_aa: CASSLAGLQETQYF; cdr3_nt: TGTGCCAGCAGCTTAGCCGGGCTTCAAGAGACCCAGTACTTC
clone_size: NA; d_call: TRBD1; v_call: TRBV5-1; j_call: TRBJ2-1; cdr3_length: 15; cdr3_aa: CASRTAGTGGDEQFF; cdr3_nt: TGCGCCAGCAGAACCGCCGGGACAGGGGGTGATGAGCAGTTCTTC
clone_size: NA; d_call: NA; v_call: TRBV11-2; j_call: TRBJ2-2; cdr3_length: 17; cdr3_aa: CASSLGRGGSDTGELFF; cdr3_nt: TGTGCCAGCAGCTTAGGACGTGGGGGTTCGGACACCGGGGAGCTGTTTTTT
clone_size: NA; d_call: NA; v_call: TRBV14; j_call: TRBJ2-7; cdr3_length: 12; cdr3_aa: CASSQDRWEQYF; cdr3_nt: TGTGCCAGCAGCCAAGATAGATGGGAGCAGTACTTC
clone_size: few; d_call: NA; v_call: TRBV2; j_call: TRBJ1-5; cdr3_length: 14; cdr3_aa: CASTRLNSNQPQHF; cdr3_nt: TGTGCCAGCACAAGGCTAAATAGCAATCAGCCCCAGCATTTT
clone_size: NA; d_call: NA; v_call: TRBV2; j_call: TRBJ1-5; cdr3_length: 14; cdr3_aa: CASKTRTGNQPQHF; cdr3_nt: TGTGCCAGTAAAACCCGGACGGGAAATCAGCCCCAGCATTTT
clone_size: NA; d_call: TRBD1; v_call: TRBV29-1; j_call: TRBJ2-1; cdr3_length: 11; cdr3_aa: CSVDRGHEQFF; cdr3_nt: TGCAGCGTAGACAGGGGGCATGAGCAGTTCTTC
clone_size: NA; d_call: TRBD1; v_call: TRBV18; j_call: TRBJ1-1; cdr3_length: 15; cdr3_aa: CASSPTGTGGPEAFF; cdr3_nt: TGTGCCAGCTCACCAACCGGGACAGGGGGCCCTGAAGCTTTCTTT
clone_size: NA; d_call: TRBD1; v_call: TRBV5-1; j_call: TRBJ2-6; cdr3_length: 17; cdr3_aa: CASSLGQGASGANVLTF; cdr3_nt: TGCGCCAGCAGCTTGGGGCAGGGGGCATCTGGGGCCAACGTCCTGACTTTC
clone_size: NA; d_call: NA; v_call: TRBV7-2; j_call: TRBJ2-5; cdr3_length: 12; cdr3_aa: CASTQDGRTQYF; cdr3_nt: TGTGCCAGCACCCAGGATGGAAGGACCCAGTACTTC
clone_size: NA; d_call: TRBD1; v_call: TRBV11-2; j_call: TRBJ2-1; cdr3_length: 14; cdr3_aa: CASSLSGQGGLQFF; cdr3_nt: TGTGCCAGCAGCTTATCGGGACAGGGTGGACTCCAGTTCTTC
clone_size: once; d_call: NA; v_call: TRBV5-4; j_call: TRBJ2-3; cdr3_length: 13; cdr3_aa: CASSPGGTDTQYF; cdr3_nt: TGTGCCAGCAGTCCAGGGGGCACAGATACGCAGTATTTT
clone_size: NA; d_call: NA; v_call: TRBV7-2; j_call: TRBJ2-5; cdr3_length: 13; cdr3_aa: CASSLPPLETQYF; cdr3_nt: TGTGCCAGCAGCTTACCCCCTTTAGAGACCCAGTACTTC
clone_size: once; d_call: TRBD2; v_call: TRBV28; j_call: TRBJ2-1; cdr3_length: 16; cdr3_aa: CASSFPSGSSYNEQFF; cdr3_nt: TGTGCCAGCAGTTTCCCTAGCGGGAGCTCCTACAATGAGCAGTTCTTC
clone_size: NA; d_call: TRBD2; v_call: TRBV7-8; j_call: TRBJ2-3; cdr3_length: 16; cdr3_aa: CASSPFSSGNTDTQYF; cdr3_nt: TGTGCCAGCAGCCCATTCTCTAGCGGCAACACAGATACGCAGTATTTT
clone_size: NA; d_call: NA; v_call: TRBV9; j_call: TRBJ2-7; cdr3_length: 14; cdr3_aa: CASSPRPEGGEQYF; cdr3_nt: TGTGCCAGCAGCCCGCGGCCAGAGGGGGGCGAGCAGTACTTC